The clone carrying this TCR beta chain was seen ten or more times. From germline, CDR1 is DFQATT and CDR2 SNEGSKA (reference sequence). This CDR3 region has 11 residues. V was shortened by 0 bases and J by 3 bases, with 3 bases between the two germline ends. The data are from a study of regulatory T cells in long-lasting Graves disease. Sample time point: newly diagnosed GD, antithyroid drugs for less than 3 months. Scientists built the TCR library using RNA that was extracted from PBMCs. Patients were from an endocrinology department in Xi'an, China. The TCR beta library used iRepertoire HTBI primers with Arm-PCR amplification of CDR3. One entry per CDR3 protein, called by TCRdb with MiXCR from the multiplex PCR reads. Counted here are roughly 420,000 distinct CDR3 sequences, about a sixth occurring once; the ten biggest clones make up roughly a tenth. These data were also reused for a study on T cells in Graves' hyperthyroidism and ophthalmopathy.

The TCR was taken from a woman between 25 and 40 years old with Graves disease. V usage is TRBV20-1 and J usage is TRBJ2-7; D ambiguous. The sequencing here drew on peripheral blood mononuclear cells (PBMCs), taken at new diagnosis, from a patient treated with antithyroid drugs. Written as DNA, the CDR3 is TGCAGTGCTAGAGACTACTACGAGCAGTACTTC. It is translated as CSARDYYEQYF.